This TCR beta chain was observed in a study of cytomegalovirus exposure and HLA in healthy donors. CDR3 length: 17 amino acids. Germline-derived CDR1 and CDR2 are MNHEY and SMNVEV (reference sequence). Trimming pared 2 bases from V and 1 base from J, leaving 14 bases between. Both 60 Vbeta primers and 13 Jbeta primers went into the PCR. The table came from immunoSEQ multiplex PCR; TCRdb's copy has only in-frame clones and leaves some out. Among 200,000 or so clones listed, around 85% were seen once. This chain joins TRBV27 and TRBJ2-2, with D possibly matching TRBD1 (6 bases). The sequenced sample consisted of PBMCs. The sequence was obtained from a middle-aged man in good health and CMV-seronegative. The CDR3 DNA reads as TGTGCCAGCAGTTTAGTTTCTGGACAGATGAACACCGGGGAGCTGTTTTTT. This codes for CASSLVSGQMNTGELFF.